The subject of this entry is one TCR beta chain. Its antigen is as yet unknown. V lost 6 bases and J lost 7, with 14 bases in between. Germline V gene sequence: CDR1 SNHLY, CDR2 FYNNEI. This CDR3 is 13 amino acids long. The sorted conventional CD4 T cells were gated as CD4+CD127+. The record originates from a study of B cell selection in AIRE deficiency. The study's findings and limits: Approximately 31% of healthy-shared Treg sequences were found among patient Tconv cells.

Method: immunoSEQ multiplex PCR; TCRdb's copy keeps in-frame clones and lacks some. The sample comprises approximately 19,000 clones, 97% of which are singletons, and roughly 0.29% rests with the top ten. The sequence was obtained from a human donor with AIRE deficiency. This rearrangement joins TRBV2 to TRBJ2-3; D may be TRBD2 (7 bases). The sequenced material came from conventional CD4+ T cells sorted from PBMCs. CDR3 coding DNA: TGTGCCAGCAGGGGAGGGGGTTTAAATACGCAGTATTTT. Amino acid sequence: CASRGGGLNTQYF.